This T cell receptor (beta chain) came from a study of OX40 agonist ivuxolimab in advanced cancers. Study overall: Of mixed ages from about 23 to 85 and averaging roughly 64 years, the group was approximately 80% male.

The study's findings and limits: Among T cells, CD8+ cells averaged more expanded clones than CD4+ cells.

With autoimmune disease history or systemic immunosuppression, patients were excluded. Assay: immunoSEQ multiplex PCR; the TCRdb copy retains only in-frame clones and omits some. The repertoire holds around 61,000 clones, 92% seen once, with more than 20% in the top ten. The CDR3 contains 11 residues. V was cut by 4 bases and J by 7 bases, with 7 bases left in between. The germline CDR1 and CDR2 sequences are MNHEY and SVGAGI. For this clone: The antigen is unknown.

The sequences come from CD4+ or CD8+ T cells sorted from blood, collected in a trial of the OX40 agonist ivuxolimab. The TCR originated in an adult with an advanced solid tumor such as melanoma, head and neck, liver or kidney cancer. The V call is TRBV6-5, the J call TRBJ1-2; no reliable D call. CDR3 sequence: CASSSVFGYTF. CDR3 DNA: TGTGCCAGCAGTTCGGTATTTGGCTACACCTTC.